This passage covers 24 T cell receptor beta chains from one sample sequenced in a study of monozygotic twins with inflammatory bowel disease. TCRdb reprocessed the 5' RACE reads; each CDR3 protein has one entry and no DNA is given. The sample holds approximately 400,000 distinct CDR3 sequences. Sequencing was performed on blood. The receptor source for this set is a human donor with ulcerative colitis or Crohn's disease, or a healthy co-twin of an affected twin (not recorded which).

The genes are TRBV6-2 or TRBV6-3 and TRBJ2-7; checking the TCRdb D call of TRBD1 is not possible without DNA. This CDR3 spans 16 amino acids. The germline V gene encodes CDR1 MNHEY and CDR2 SVGEGT. CDR3 in amino acids: CASSSLRWDRVNEQYF.

The chain couples TRBV7-2 to TRBJ2-1. This CDR3 region has 15 residues. Looked up from germline, CDR1 is SGHTA and CDR2 is FQGNSA. The CDR3 loop reads CASSSSLVTHNEQFF.

This CDR3 reads CASSLDSRSDTQYF. The rearrangement uses TRBV7-9 and TRBJ2-3; TCRdb indicates TRBD2, and absent DNA this call remains unverified. The CDR3 covers 14 residues. Looked up from germline, CDR1 is SEHNR and CDR2 is FQNEAQ (reference sequence).

This CDR3 is CASSPPGDGAGELFF. The chain combines TRBV3-1 with TRBJ2-2; with no DNA, the TCRdb D assignment of TRBD1 cannot be verified. Germline values: CDR1 LGHDT, CDR2 YNNKEL (reference sequence). The CDR3 sequence is 15 residues long. The variable domain in full, with the rest retrieved from reference TRBV3-1 and TRBJ2-2, is DTAVSQTPKYLVTQMGNDKSIKCEQNLGHDTMYWYKQDSKKFLKIMFSYNNKELIINETVPNRFSPKSPDKAHLNLHINSLELGDSAVYFCASSPPGDGAGELFFGEGSRLTVL.

This CDR3 is CASSSGHRELFF. The gene calls are TRBV7-2 and TRBJ2-2; the TCRdb D gene call, TRBD1, has no DNA to confirm it. The CDR3 contains 12 residues. Germline CDR1 SGHTA, CDR2 FQGNSA.

V is TRBV5-1 and J is TRBJ1-6. Germline CDR1 reads SGHRS; CDR2 reads YFSETQ. The CDR3 extends over 16 amino acids. The CDR3 sequence is CASSLGGDRLYSPLHF.

The chain uses TRBV7-2 and TRBJ1-4; TCRdb's D call, TRBD1, is unchecked because there is no DNA. Germline-derived CDR1 and CDR2 are SGHTA and FQGNSA. The CDR3 has 17 amino acids. CDR3 region: CASSYVSQGRVNEKLFF.

This chain joins TRBV10-3 and TRBJ2-3; TCRdb reports TRBD2, a call that lacks DNA to check it against. The germline CDR1 and CDR2 sequences are ENHRY and SYGVKD. This CDR3 region has 15 residues. The CDR3 loop reads CAITETSGESDTQYF.

This chain links TRBV30 with TRBJ1-5. CDR3 length: 12 residues. Germline CDR1 reads GTSNPN; CDR2 reads SVGIG (reference sequence). The CDR3 sequence is CAWRGSNQPQHF.

This rearrangement joins TRBV9 to TRBJ2-2; without DNA, the TCRdb call of TRBD1 cannot be checked. Germline CDR1 SGDLS, CDR2 YYNGEE. This CDR3 contains 14 residues. The chain's CDR3 is CASKQGANTGELFF.

This rearrangement joins TRBV18 to TRBJ2-7; the TRBD2 assignment by TCRdb is unverifiable without DNA. Per germline, CDR1 KGHSH and CDR2 LQKENI. CDR3 length: 13 residues. CDR3 sequence reads: CASSPRPNYEQYF.

V is TRBV2 and J is TRBJ2-1; without DNA, the TCRdb call of TRBD2 cannot be checked. The CDR3 extends over 15 amino acids. Germline V gene lookup returns CDR1 SNHLY and CDR2 FYNNEI. This CDR3 reads CASRAERGERNEQFF. Full variable domain (missing parts from reference TRBV2 and TRBJ2-1): EPEVTQTPSHQVTQMGQEVILRCVPISNHLYFYWYRQILGQKVEFLVSFYNNEISEKSEIFDDQFSVERPDGSNFTLKIRSTKLEDSAMYFCASRAERGERNEQFFGPGTRLTVL.

The rearrangement links TRBV20-1 to TRBJ2-1; there is no DNA to check the TCRdb D call of TRBD1. This CDR3 contains 15 residues. Germline CDR1 is DFQATT and CDR2 is SNEGSKA (reference sequence). The CDR3 loop is CSARLTRQGLGEQFF.

The chain is built from TRBV6-1 and TRBJ1-1. The germline gives CDR1 MNHNS, CDR2 SASEGT. The CDR3 has 15 amino acids. CDR3 loop: CASSRRGIGSTEAFF.

V and J are TRBV9 and TRBJ2-1; TCRdb's assignment of TRBD1 cannot be checked, as there is no DNA. Germline V gene data show CDR1 as SGDLS and CDR2 as YYNGEE. This CDR3 comprises 18 residues. CDR3: CASSTPGQGLTRYNEQFF. Drawing the rest from reference TRBV9 and TRBJ2-1, the complete variable domain is DSGVTQTPKHLITATGQRVTLRCSPRSGDLSVYWYQQSLDQGLQFLIQYYNGEERAKGNILERFSAQQFPDLHSELNLSSLELGDSALYFCASSTPGQGLTRYNEQFFGPGTRLTVL.

The genes are TRBV28 and TRBJ2-1; TCRdb names TRBD2, which stays unverified in the absence of DNA. Germline CDR1 reads MDHEN; CDR2 reads SYDVKM. The CDR3 spans 19 residues. The CDR3 loop reads CASRGPGTIGGLGYNEQFF.

This chain uses TRBV20-1 with TRBJ2-7; lacking DNA, the TRBD1 call made by TCRdb goes unchecked. This CDR3 contains 15 residues. Germline V CDR1 and CDR2: DFQATT, SNEGSKA (reference sequence). This CDR3 reads CSARDQETGEDEQYF.

The gene calls are TRBV29-1 and TRBJ2-3; the TCRdb D gene call, TRBD2, has no DNA to confirm it. CDR3 size: 14 residues. Germline V gives CDR1 SQVTM, CDR2 ANQGSEA. CDR3 region: CSVEPGALRDTQYF.

V usage is TRBV5-4 and J usage is TRBJ2-5; TCRdb returns TRBD2, unconfirmable since there is no DNA. CDR1 and CDR2 (germline): SGHNT, YYREEE (reference sequence). The CDR3 is made up of 16 amino acids. CDR3 region: CASSLGAGGWSETQYF.

The rearrangement links TRBV20-1 to TRBJ1-6; TCRdb reports TRBD1, a call that lacks DNA to check it against. Germline V gene sequence: CDR1 DFQATT, CDR2 SNEGSKA (reference sequence). The CDR3 consists of 14 residues. Here the CDR3 reads CSASTDRDNSPLHF.

The chain links TRBV20-1 to TRBJ2-7; TCRdb calls TRBD1, which cannot be checked without DNA. Germline V lookup: CDR1 DFQATT, CDR2 SNEGSKA (reference sequence). The CDR3 has 16 residues. CDR3 sequence reads: CSARDPGLKQDYEQYF.

The gene calls are TRBV20-1 and TRBJ1-2. The CDR3 extends over 11 amino acids. Germline CDR1 is DFQATT and CDR2 is SNEGSKA (reference sequence). The CDR3 loop reads CSVGGHYGYTF.

V and J are TRBV28 and TRBJ2-7; TCRdb designates TRBD1, a call that cannot be tested without DNA. Germline CDR1 is MDHEN and CDR2 is SYDVKM. The CDR3 consists of 14 residues. This CDR3 is CASSLTTGGTEQYF.

CDR3: CASSPAGGNEQFF. The V gene is TRBV14, the J gene TRBJ2-1; the D call from TCRdb, TRBD2, cannot be confirmed without DNA. The V gene's germline CDR1 is SGHDN and CDR2 FVKESK. This CDR3 is built from 13 residues.